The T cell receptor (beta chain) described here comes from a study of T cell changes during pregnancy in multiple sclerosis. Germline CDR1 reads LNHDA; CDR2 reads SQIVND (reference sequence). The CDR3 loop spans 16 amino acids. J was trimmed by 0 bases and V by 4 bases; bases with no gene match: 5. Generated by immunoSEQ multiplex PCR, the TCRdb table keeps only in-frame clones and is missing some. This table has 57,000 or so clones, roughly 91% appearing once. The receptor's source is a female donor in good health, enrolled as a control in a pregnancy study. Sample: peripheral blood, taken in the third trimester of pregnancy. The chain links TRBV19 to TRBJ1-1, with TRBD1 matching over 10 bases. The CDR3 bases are TGTGCCAGTAGTACTGACAGGGGGCCCGTGAACACTGAAGCTTTCTTT. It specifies CASSTDRGPVNTEAFF.